This TCR beta chain stems from a study of CD8 T cells in Susac syndrome. It was healthy donors who served as the controls, matched for age and sex. Reverse transcription of about 0.45 to 1 ug RNA was performed with random hexamers. Each CDR3 protein is one row after TCRdb ran MiXCR on the immunoSEQ multiplex PCR reads. The table includes about 200,000 distinct CDR3 sequences, roughly 94% detected once. In germline, CDR1 is DFQATT, CDR2 SNEGSKA (reference sequence). This CDR3 has 16 amino acids. Unmatched junction bases numbered 9, after V lost 3 bases and J lost 4 bases. This clonotype was counted once.

This receptor was obtained from a human donor in good health. The chain employs TRBV20-1 and TRBJ2-5; 12 bases are a match to TRBD2. Sequenced input: CD4+ T cells from PBMCs. Written as DNA, the CDR3 is TGCAGTGCTAGTCCGATGACTAGCGGGGGCAGAGAGACCCAGTACTTC. It translates to CSASPMTSGGRETQYF.